Listed here is a single TCR beta chain. At least ten counts were recorded for this clonotype. Its antigen is not yet known. Nothing much larger sits one base from this clone, and base qualities are not available. The sample belongs to a study of CD8 T cells in ankylosing spondylitis (dated by TCRdb to 2016 to 2017). About the investigation overall: T cell receptor beta repertoires were profiled in healthy donors and ankylosing spondylitis patients so that disease-linked TCR variants could be found. The whole study cohort included about a hundred healthy donors and over 20 ankylosing spondylitis patients. Peripheral blood was sampled, and synovial fluid was additionally collected from ankylosing spondylitis patients.

The V end loses 5 bases and the J end loses 3 bases, and a stretch of 10 bases separates them. The CDR3 holds 13 amino acids from the cysteine to the phenylalanine. The retained sequence is limited to the CDR3, 39 bases, with the frame set at the first base. The investigation overall reported the following: The disease-linked clones were reported to be significantly enriched in matched synovial fluid samples from ankylosing spondylitis patients. Some motif variants were previously reported in synovial fluid and blood of reactive arthritis patients, suggesting common disease-initiation mechanisms. Blood from ankylosing spondylitis patients appeared to be characterized by a TCR beta motif made up of several highly homologous amino acid variants. The disease-linked clones showed a CD8+ phenotype and occurred at relatively low frequencies in peripheral blood.

The data were produced on an Illumina HiSeq 2500. Quantitative 5'-RACE with molecular barcodes was used to prepare TCR beta libraries. Turning to the authors' computational methods: A new computational method, built on a probabilistic model of VDJ rearrangement, was used to identify disease-linked TCR variants. TCRdb reprocessing: public reads trimmed at Q25 with fastp, clones called with MiXCR, in-frame beta chains kept. Duplicate CDR3 protein sequences are folded into a single record with the most common DNA and genes. It is TCRdb's table, rather than the study itself, that gives the V and J calls and clone size. The sample table shows roughly 91,000 distinct CDR3 sequences, and about 8% are seen once. 8.5% to 10% of the sample rests with the top ten.

What was sequenced was blood, either unsorted or a sorted T cell fraction (not recorded which). This TCR was recovered from a male donor with ankylosing spondylitis or in good health (not recorded which). The V gene is TRBV12-3 or TRBV12-4 and the J gene is TRBJ1-2; the D gene remains uncertain. The nucleotide sequence reads TGTGCCAGCAGTCCCAGTGGTGACTATGGCTACACCTTC. It specifies CASSPSGDYGYTF.